Listed below are T cell receptor beta chains from one sample, sequenced in a study of cytomegalovirus exposure and HLA in healthy donors. Data came from immunoSEQ multiplex PCR; TCRdb stores just in-frame clones and leaves some out. The table lists around 190,000 clones, roughly 86% of them singletons. What was sequenced was PBMCs. The receptor set was obtained from a man aged 30-40 years in good health and CMV-seropositive. Both conserved end residues are part of each CDR3. Fields, in order: V gene, J gene, clone size, D gene, CDR3 DNA, CDR3 protein. The D gene is left open where the match is weak. Only part of the rows carry a size: once, few, many, or a class if the clone is expanded.

TRBV10-3	TRBJ2-7	.	.	TGTGCCATCAGCCAGAACAGCCGGGACCTGGGCTACGAGCAGTACTTC	CAISQNSRDLGYEQYF
TRBV4-1	TRBJ1-5	.	TRBD1	TGCGCCAGCAGCCAAGGGACAGGAAGGCTCAATCAGCCCCAGCATTTT	CASSQGTGRLNQPQHF
TRBV19	TRBJ1-2	.	TRBD1	TGTGCCAGTAGTATAGCCGCAACCCGGGACAGGGTAGGTGGCTACACCTTC	CASSIAATRDRVGGYTF
TRBV5-4	TRBJ2-1	few	.	TGTGCCAGCAGCAACCAGCTGCGGACTGGCTCCTACAATGAGCAGTTCTTC	CASSNQLRTGSYNEQFF
TRBV19	TRBJ1-1	.	.	TGTGCCAGTACTGTGGGAGAGAACACTGAAGCTTTCTTT	CASTVGENTEAFF
TRBV9	TRBJ2-7	once	.	TGTGCCAGCAGCGTAGGAGGGCAGGGAGTCTACGAGCAGTACTTC	CASSVGGQGVYEQYF
TRBV4-1	TRBJ1-3	.	.	TGCGCCAGCAGCCACCCGGGCCTCTCTGGAAACACCATATATTTT	CASSHPGLSGNTIYF
TRBV14	TRBJ2-7	.	TRBD1	TGTGCCAGCAGCCGAGGGACAGGGGCCCACGAGCAGTACTTC	CASSRGTGAHEQYF
TRBV5-6	TRBJ2-3	.	.	TGTGCCAGCAGCTGGGGGCCGAGGATCACAGATACGCAGTATTTT	CASSWGPRITDTQYF
TRBV9	TRBJ2-3	.	.	TGTGCCAGCAGCGAGCAACTAAGCACAGATACGCAGTATTTT	CASSEQLSTDTQYF
TRBV29-1	TRBJ2-1	.	TRBD1	TGCAGCGTTGTAACAGGGGGATACAATGAGCAGTTCTTC	CSVVTGGYNEQFF
TRBV5-1	TRBJ2-5	.	.	TGCGCCAGCAGCCGGGGTGGGGAACAAGAGACCCAGTACTTC	CASSRGGEQETQYF
TRBV6-6	TRBJ2-2	.	.	TGTGCCAGCATTATAGGCCGGGGGTACACCGGGGAGCTGTTTTTT	CASIIGRGYTGELFF
TRBV19	TRBJ2-7	.	.	TGTGCCAGTAGTACCGGGACACCTGGCTACGAGCAGTACTTC	CASSTGTPGYEQYF
TRBV5-1	TRBJ1-2	.	.	TGCGCCAGCAGCTTGCAACAGGGCCGAAACTATGGCTACACCTTC	CASSLQQGRNYGYTF
TRBV10-1	TRBJ1-1	.	.	TGCGCCAGCAGTGACCTGCAGGGACAAGAGAACACTGAAGCTTTCTTT	CASSDLQGQENTEAFF
TRBV2	TRBJ2-6	.	TRBD1	TGTGCCAGCAGCCACCCACAGGGGGCTGGGGCCAACGTCCTGACTTTC	CASSHPQGAGANVLTF
TRBV2	TRBJ2-7	.	TRBD1	TGTGCCAGCAGCGAAAACCCGGGACAGGGGTACGAGCAGTACTTC	CASSENPGQGYEQYF
TRBV4-3	TRBJ2-7	few	TRBD1	TGCGCCAGCAGCCAGTACAGGGGGGCCTACGAGCAGTACTTC	CASSQYRGAYEQYF
TRBV25-1	TRBJ2-1	.	.	TGTGCCAGCGGATACCAGGGGGGTGGAGGGGGCGAGCAGTTCTTC	CASGYQGGGGGEQFF
TRBV11-2	TRBJ2-7	.	TRBD1	TGTGCCAGCAGCTCCCGCGGGACAGGGCCCACCTACGAGCAGTACTTC	CASSSRGTGPTYEQYF
TRBV7-2	TRBJ2-2	once	TRBD1	TGTGCCAGCAGCAAGGACAGGGGGGCCACCGGGGAGCTGTTTTTT	CASSKDRGATGELFF
TRBV4-1	TRBJ2-7	once	TRBD1	TGCGCCAGCAGCCAAGGCGGGACAGGCTCCTACGAGCAGTACTTC	CASSQGGTGSYEQYF
TRBV10-2	TRBJ1-5	.	.	TGCGCCAGCAGTGAGTCAGGGCGTAATCAGCCCCAGCATTTT	CASSESGRNQPQHF